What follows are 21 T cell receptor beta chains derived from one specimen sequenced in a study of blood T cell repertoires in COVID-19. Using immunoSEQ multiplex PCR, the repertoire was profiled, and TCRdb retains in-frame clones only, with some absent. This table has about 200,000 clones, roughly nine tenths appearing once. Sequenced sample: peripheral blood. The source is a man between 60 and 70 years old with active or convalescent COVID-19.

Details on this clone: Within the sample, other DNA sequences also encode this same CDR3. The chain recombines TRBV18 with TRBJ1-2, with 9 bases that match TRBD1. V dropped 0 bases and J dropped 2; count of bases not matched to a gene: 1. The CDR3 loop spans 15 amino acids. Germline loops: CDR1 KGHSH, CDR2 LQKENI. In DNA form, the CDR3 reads TGTGCCAGCTCACCACCGGGACAGGGAAACTATGGCTACACCTTC. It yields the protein CASSPPGQGNYGYTF.

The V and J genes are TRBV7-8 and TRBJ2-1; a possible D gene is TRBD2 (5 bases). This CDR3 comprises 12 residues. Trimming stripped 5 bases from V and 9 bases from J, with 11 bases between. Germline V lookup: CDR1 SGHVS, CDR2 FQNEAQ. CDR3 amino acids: CASSQRRGEQFF. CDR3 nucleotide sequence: TGTGCCAGCAGCCAGCGGCGTGGTGAGCAGTTCTTC. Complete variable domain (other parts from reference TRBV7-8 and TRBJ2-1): GAGVSQSPRYKVAKRGQDVALRCDPISGHVSLFWYQQALGQGPEFLTYFQNEAQLDKSGLPSDRFFAERPEGSVSTLKIQRTQQEDSAVYLCASSQRRGEQFFGPGTRLTVL.

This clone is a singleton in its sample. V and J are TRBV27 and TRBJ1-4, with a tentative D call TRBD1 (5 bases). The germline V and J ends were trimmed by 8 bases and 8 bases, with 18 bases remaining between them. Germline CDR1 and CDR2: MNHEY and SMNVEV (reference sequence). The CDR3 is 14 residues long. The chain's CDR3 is CASGPQGGREKLFF. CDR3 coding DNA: TGTGCCAGCGGACCCCAGGGAGGAAGAGAAAAACTGTTTTTT.

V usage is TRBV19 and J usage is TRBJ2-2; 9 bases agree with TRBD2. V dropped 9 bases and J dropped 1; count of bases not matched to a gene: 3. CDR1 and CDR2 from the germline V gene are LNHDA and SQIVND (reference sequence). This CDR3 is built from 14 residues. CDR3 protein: CARSGGMNTGELFF. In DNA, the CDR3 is TGTGCCAGGAGCGGGGGGATGAACACCGGGGAGCTGTTTTTT.

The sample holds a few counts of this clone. CDR3 nucleotides: TGCGCCAGCAGCCCCAGAGGGGAGCGGGAAGAGCAGTACTTC. Its translation: CASSPRGEREEQYF. V usage is TRBV5-1 and J usage is TRBJ2-7; 7 nucleotides agree with TRBD2. Trimming removed 4 bases from V and 7 bases from J; junction bases left unmatched: 11. The CDR3 contains 14 residues. Germline CDR1 SGHRS, CDR2 YFSETQ.

CDR3 in DNA: TGTGCCAGCAGCGAGCCCAGGGCGAGCAATCAGCCCCAGCATTTT. It is translated as CASSEPRASNQPQHF. This sequence joins TRBV6-6 and TRBJ1-5; a possible D gene is TRBD1 (5 bases). The CDR3 totals 15 residues. The germline CDR1 and CDR2 sequences are MNHNY and SVGAGI (reference sequence). The V and J ends lost 6 bases and 1 base respectively, with 13 bases between them.

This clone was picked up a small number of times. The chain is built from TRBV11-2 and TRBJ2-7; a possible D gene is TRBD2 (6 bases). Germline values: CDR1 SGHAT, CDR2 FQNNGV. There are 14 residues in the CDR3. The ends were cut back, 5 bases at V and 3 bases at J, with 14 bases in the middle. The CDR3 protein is CASSPGLIDYEQYF. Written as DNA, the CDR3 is TGTGCCAGCAGCCCTGGACTAATCGACTACGAGCAGTACTTC.

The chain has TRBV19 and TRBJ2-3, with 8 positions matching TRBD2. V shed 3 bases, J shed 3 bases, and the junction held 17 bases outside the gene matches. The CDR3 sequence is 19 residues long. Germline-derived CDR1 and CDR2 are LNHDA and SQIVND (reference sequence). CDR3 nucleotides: TGTGCCAGTAGTATGCGGGGGGCCCTAGCCCATGGAAGTACAGATACGCAGTATTTT. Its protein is CASSMRGALAHGSTDTQYF.

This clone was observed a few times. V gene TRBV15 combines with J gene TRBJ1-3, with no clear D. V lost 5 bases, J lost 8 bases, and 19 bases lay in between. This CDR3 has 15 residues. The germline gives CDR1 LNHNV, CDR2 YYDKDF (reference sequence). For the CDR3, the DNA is TGTGCCACCAGCGGAGGGATTTGGTCAGAGGACACCATATATTTT. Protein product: CATSGGIWSEDTIYF.

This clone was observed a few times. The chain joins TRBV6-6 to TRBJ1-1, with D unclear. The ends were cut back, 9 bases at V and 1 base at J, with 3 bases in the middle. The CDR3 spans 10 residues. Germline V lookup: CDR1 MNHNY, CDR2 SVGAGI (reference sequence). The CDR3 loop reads CASRNTEAFF. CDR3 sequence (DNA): TGTGCCAGTCGGAACACTGAAGCTTTCTTT.

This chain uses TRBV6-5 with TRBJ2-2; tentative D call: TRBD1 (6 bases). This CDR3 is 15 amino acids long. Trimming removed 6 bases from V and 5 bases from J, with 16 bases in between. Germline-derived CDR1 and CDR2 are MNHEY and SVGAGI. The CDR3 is CASRAGSQGTGELFF. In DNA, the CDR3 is TGTGCCAGCAGGGCAGGGAGCCAGGGGACCGGGGAGCTGTTTTTT.

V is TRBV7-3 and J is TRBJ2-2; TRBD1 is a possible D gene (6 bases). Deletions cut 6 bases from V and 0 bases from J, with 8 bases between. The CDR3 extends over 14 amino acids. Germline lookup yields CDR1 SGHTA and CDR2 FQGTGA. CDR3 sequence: CASSRDTNTGELFF. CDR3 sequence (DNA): TGTGCCAGCAGTAGGGACACGAACACCGGGGAGCTGTTTTTT. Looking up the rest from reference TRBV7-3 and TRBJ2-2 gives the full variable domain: GAGVSQTPSNKVTEKGKYVELRCDPISGHTALYWYRQSLGQGPEFLIYFQGTGAADDSGLPNDRFFAVRPEGSVSTLKIQRTERGDSAVYLCASSRDTNTGELFFGEGSRLTVL.

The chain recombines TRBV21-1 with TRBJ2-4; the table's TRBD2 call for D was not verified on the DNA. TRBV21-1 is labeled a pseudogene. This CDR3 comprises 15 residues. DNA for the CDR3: TGTGCCAGCAGCAAAGACCCCGAGCTCCGAAACATTCAGTACTTC. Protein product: CASSKDPELRNIQYF.

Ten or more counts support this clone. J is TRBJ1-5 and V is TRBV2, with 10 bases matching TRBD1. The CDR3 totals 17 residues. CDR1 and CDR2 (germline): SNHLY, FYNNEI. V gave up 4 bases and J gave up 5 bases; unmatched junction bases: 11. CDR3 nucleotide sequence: TGTGCCAGCAGTGGGGGACAGGGGATCATTTGGGATCAGCCCCAGCATTTT. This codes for CASSGGQGIIWDQPQHF.

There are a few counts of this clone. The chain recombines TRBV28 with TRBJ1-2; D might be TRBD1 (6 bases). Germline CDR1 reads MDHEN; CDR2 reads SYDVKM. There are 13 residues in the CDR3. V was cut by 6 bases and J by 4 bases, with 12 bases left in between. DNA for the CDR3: TGTGCCAGCAGCCCTGACAGGAGCTATGGCTACACCTTC. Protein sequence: CASSPDRSYGYTF.

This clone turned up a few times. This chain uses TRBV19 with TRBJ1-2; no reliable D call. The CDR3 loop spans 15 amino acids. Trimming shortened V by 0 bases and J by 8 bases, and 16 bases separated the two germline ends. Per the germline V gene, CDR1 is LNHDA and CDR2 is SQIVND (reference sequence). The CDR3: CASSIDWRSIGGYTF. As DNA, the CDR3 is TGTGCCAGTAGTATAGATTGGCGGTCGATCGGGGGCTACACCTTC.

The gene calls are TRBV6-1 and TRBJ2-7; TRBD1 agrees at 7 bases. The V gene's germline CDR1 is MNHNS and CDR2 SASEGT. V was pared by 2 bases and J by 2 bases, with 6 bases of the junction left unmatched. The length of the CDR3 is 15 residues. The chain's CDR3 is CASSEPGQLPYEQYF. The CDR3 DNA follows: TGTGCCAGCAGTGAACCGGGACAGCTTCCCTACGAGCAGTACTTC.

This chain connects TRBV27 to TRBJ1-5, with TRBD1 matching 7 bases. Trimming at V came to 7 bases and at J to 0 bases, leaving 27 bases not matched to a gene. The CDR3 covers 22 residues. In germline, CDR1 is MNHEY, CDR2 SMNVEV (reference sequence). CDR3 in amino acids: CASTVPPATGPAPLHSNQPQHF. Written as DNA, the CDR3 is TGTGCCAGCACCGTTCCCCCCGCGACAGGGCCAGCTCCACTCCATAGCAATCAGCCCCAGCATTTT.

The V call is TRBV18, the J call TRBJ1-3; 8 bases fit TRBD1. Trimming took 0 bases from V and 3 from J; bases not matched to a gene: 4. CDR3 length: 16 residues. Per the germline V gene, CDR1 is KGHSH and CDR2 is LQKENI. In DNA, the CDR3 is TGTGCCAGCTCACCACCCGGACAGGGTGATGGAAACACCATATATTTT. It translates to CASSPPGQGDGNTIYF.

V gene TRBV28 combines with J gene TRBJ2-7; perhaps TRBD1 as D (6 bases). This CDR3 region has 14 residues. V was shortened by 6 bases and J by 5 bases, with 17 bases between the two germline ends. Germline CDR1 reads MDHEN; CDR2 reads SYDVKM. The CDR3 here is CASSLTGSPHEQYF. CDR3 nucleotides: TGTGCCAGCAGCTTGACAGGCTCCCCCCACGAGCAGTACTTC. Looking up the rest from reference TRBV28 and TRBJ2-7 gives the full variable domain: DVKVTQSSRYLVKRTGEKVFLECVQDMDHENMFWYRQDPGLGLRLIYFSYDVKMKEKGDIPEGYSVSREKKERFSLILESASTNQTSMYLCASSLTGSPHEQYFGPGTRLTVT.

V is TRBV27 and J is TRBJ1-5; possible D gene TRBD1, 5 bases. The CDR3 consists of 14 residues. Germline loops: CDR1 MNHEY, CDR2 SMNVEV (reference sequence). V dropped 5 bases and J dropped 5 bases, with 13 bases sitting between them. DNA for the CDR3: TGTGCCAGCAGTCCATACGGGGGGTATCAGCCCCAGCATTTT. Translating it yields CASSPYGGYQPQHF.